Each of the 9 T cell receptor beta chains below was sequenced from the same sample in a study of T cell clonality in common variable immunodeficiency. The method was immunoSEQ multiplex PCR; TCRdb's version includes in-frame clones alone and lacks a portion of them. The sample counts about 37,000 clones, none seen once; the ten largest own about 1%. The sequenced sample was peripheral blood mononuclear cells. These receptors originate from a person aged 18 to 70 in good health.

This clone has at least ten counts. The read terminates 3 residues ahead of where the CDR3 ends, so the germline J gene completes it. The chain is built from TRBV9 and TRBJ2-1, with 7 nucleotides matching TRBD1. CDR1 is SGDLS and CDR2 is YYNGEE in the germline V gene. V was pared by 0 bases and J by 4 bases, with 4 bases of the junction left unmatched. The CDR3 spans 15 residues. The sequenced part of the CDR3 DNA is TGTGCCAGCAGCGTAGGGGACAGCATTTACAATGAG. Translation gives CASSVGDSIYNE. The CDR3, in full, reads CASSVGDSIYNEQFF.

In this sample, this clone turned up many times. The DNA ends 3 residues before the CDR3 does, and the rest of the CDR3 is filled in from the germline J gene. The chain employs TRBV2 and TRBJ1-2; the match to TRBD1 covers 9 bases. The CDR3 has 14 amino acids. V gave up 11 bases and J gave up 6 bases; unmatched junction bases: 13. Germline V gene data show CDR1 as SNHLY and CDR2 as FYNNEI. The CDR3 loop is CARNVQGAADGYTF. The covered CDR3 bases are TGTGCCCGGAACGTACAGGGGGCGGCGGATGGC.

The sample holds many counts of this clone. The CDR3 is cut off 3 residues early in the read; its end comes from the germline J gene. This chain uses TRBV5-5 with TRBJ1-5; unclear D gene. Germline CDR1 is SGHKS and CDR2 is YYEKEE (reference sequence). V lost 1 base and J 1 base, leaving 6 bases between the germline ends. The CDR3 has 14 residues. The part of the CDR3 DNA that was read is TGTGCCAGCAGCTTGCCAGGCAGCAATCAGCCC. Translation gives CASSLPGSNQP. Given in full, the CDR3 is CASSLPGSNQPQHF.

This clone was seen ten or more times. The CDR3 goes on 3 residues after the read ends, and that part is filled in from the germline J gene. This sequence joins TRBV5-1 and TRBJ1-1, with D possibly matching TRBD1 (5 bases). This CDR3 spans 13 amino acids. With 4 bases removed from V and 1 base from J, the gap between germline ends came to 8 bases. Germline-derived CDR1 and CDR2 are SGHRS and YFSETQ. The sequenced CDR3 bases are TGCGCCAGCAGCGTGGGGCAGAACACTGAA. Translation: CASSVGQNTE. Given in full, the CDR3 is CASSVGQNTEAFF. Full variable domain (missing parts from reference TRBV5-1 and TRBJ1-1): KAGVTQTPRYLIKTRGQQVTLSCSPISGHRSVSWYQQTPGQGLQFLFEYFSETQRNKGNFPGRFSGRQFSNSRSEMNVSTLELGDSALYLCASSVGQNTEAFFGQGTRLTVV.

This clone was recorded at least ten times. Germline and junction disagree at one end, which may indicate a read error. CDR3 amino acids: CASSQGLGGFFAETQYF. CDR3 DNA (partial): TGCGCCAGCAGCCAAGGATTGGGGGGTTTCTTCGCAGAGACC. The gene calls are TRBV4-2 and TRBJ2-5; possibly TRBD2 for D (6 bases). The CDR3 end is not reached by the read, which stops 3 residues before it; the germline J gene fills it in. Germline CDR1 and CDR2: LGHNA and YNFKEQ. CDR3 size: 17 residues.

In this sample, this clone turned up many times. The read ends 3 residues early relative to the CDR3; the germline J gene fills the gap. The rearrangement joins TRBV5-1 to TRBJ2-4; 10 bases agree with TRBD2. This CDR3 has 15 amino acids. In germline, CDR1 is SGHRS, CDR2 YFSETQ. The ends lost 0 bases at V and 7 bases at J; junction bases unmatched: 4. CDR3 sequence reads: CASSLAAGGRNIQYF. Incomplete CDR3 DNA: TGCGCCAGCAGCTTGGCAGCGGGGGGGCGCAACATT. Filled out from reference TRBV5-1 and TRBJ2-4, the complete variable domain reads KAGVTQTPRYLIKTRGQQVTLSCSPISGHRSVSWYQQTPGQGLQFLFEYFSETQRNKGNFPGRFSGRQFSNSRSEMNVSTLELGDSALYLCASSLAAGGRNIQYFGAGTRLSVL.

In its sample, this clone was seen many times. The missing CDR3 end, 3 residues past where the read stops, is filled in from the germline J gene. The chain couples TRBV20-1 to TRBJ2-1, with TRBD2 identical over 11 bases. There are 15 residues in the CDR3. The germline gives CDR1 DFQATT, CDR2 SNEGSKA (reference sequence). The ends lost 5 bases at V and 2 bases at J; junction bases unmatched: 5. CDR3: CSALTSGNPYNEQFF. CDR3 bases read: TGCAGTGCTTTGACTAGCGGGAACCCCTACAATGAG.

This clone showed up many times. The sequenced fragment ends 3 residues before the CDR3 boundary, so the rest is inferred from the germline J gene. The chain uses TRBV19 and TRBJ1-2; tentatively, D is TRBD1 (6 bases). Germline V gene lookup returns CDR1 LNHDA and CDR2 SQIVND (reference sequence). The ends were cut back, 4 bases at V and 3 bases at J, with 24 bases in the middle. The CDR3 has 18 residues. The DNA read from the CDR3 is TGTGCCAGTAGTACTCGACAGGCCCCACGCGGAGGATACTATGGC. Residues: CASSTRQAPRGGYYG. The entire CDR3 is CASSTRQAPRGGYYGYTF. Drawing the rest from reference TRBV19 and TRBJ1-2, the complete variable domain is DGGITQSPKYLFRKEGQNVTLSCEQNLNHDAMYWYRQDPGQGLRLIYYSQIVNDFQKGDIAEGYSVSREKKESFPLTVTSAQKNPTAFYLCASSTRQAPRGGYYGYTFGSGTRLTVV.

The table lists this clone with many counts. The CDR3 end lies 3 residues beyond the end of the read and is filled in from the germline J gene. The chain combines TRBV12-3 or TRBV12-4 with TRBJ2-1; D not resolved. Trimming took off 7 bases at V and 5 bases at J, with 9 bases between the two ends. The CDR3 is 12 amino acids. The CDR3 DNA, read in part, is TGTGCCAGCACCACAGTTCACAATGAG. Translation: CASTTVHNE. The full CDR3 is CASTTVHNEQFF.